This T cell receptor (beta chain) was recovered during a study of regulatory T cells in long-lasting Graves disease (dated by TCRdb to the early 2020s). At the level of the whole study: To count as having persistent Graves' disease, a patient had to have received antithyroid drug treatment for over 5 years with TSH receptor autoantibodies remaining persistently positive. TCR sequencing covered around 13 persistent and approximately 20 newly diagnosed Graves' disease patients, 33 samples in total. Patients with persistent Graves' disease were compared with patients with newly diagnosed Graves' disease using TCR sequencing and RNA sequencing of peripheral blood. In the clinical cohort, patients with persistent Graves' disease had used antithyroid drugs for an average of roughly 10 years. The study was registered as a clinical trial and conducted in China. What the authors observed across the whole study: Sequencing and analysis were restricted to the TCR beta chain. Persistent patients shared more public clonotypes among themselves (around 3,000) than newly diagnosed patients did (over 950). The authors noted that the small sample size was a limitation that may lower accuracy. Compared with newly diagnosed patients, persistent Graves' disease patients had lower TCR Shannon entropy and fewer highly expanded clones, which suggests clonal expansion. Preferential use of TRBV28, TRBJ1-2 and TRBJ2-5 was observed in persistent disease, whereas TRBV20-1 and TRBJ2-1 were favored in newly diagnosed disease. Peripheral blood alone was examined, since thyroid tissue, which constituted the primary lesion, could not be accessed.

The method behind the library was multiplex PCR. The sample was run on an Illumina HiSeq 4000. TCR beta libraries were built with iRepertoire HTBI primers and Arm-PCR amplification of CDR3 regions. Before sequencing, the PCR products underwent gel purification. As for the authors' bioinformatics: Gene usage analysis of CDR3 amino acid clonotypes relied on the 60 to 65 TRBV and 13 to 15 TRBJ segments identified across samples. COPE and FqMerger were used to merge the filtered high-quality paired reads into contigs. Contigs were aligned with BLAST to IMGT TRBV, TRBD and TRBJ reference genes, and CDR3 was defined per IMGT. Clonotypes above 0.1% frequency were classified as highly expanded clones. Shannon entropy served as the measure of repertoire diversity, while the Gini coefficient captured V-J evenness. A clonotype was considered public if more than one individual shared it. TCRdb applied fastp at Q25 and MiXCR to the public reads, then kept only in-frame beta chains. Identical CDR3 protein sequences are pooled into one entry, listed with their most common genes and DNA. Here the V and J calls rest on TCRdb's processing, not on the authors' analysis. This sample lists almost 350,000 distinct CDR3 sequences; around 20% were detected once. Together, the top ten hold 29% of the sample.

In light of the paper, this sample's time point label describes: persistent/refractory GD, antithyroid drugs over 5 years with positive TRAb. RNA was extracted from PBMCs in TRIzol for both TCR sequencing and RNA sequencing. The diagnosis of Graves' disease was made according to American Thyroid Association guidelines. Patients were recruited from an endocrinology department in Xi'an, China. Each patient gave approximately 9 milliliters of peripheral blood, collected in an EDTA anticoagulant tube. Ficoll Paque Plus density gradient separation was used to isolate PBMCs, and no further T cell sorting was done. RNA quality was checked with an Agilent 2100 Bioanalyzer and agarose gel, and concentration with a NanoDrop 2000. Note on this clonotype: The specificity of this receptor is unknown. The sample holds no much larger clone one base away, and base qualities are not on file.

The germline V gene sets CDR1 to MNHNS and CDR2 to SASEGT. Relative to germline, V is missing 5 bases and J is missing 2 bases, with 8 bases of the junction outside any gene match. The CDR3 runs 17 residues from the cysteine to the phenylalanine. The DNA shown is the 51-base CDR3, in frame from base 1. The source of this sequence is a female donor with Graves disease. Here the sequenced sample was peripheral blood mononuclear cells (PBMCs), taken when the disease was refractory, from a patient treated with antithyroid drugs. Recombination linked TRBV6-1 to TRBJ2-2, and TRBD2 matches 10 of the central bases. The CDR3 reads as follows: CASSLRTSGRNTGELFF. The DNA sequence is as follows: TGTGCCAGCAGTCTCCGGACTAGCGGCCGAAACACCGGGGAGCTGTTTTTT.